This entry lists 3 T cell receptor beta chains sequenced from one sample in a study of T cell repertoires in cytomegalovirus infection. TCRdb passed the reads through MiXCR, listing each CDR3 protein once. The data show 700,000 to 950,000 distinct CDR3 sequences, 30% to 35% seen once. For these TCRs, the target antigens are not known. This material consisted of cultured CD8+ T cells from PBMCs, taken from culture after CMV antigen stimulation. The receptors were gathered from a human donor in good health (CMV status not recorded). Some clones in this sample may be carry-over from other donors' samples.

CDR3 in amino acids: CSVDGAEAFF. Written as DNA, the CDR3 is TGCAGCGTAGACGGGGCCGAAGCTTTCTTT. This chain uses TRBV29-1 with TRBJ1-1; maybe TRBD1 (5 bases). Germline V lookup: CDR1 SQVTM, CDR2 ANQGSEA. Trimming cost V 6 bases and J 8 bases, with 10 bases left between them. The CDR3 has 10 amino acids.

The chain uses TRBV20-1 and TRBJ2-7, with TRBD2 identical over 15 bases. Germline-derived CDR1 and CDR2 are DFQATT and SNEGSKA (reference sequence). Trimming cost V 3 bases and J 2 bases; bases outside gene matches: 5. There are 16 residues in the CDR3. CDR3 coding DNA: TGCAGTGCTAGGGGACTAGCGGGGGGTTCCCCCTACGAGCAGTACGTC. The encoded protein is CSARGLAGGSPYEQYV.

This clonotype showed up just a few times. The chain uses TRBV12-3 or TRBV12-4 and TRBJ1-1; D is undetermined. The CDR3 runs 11 residues. V lost 6 bases, J lost 3 bases, and 5 bases lay in between. In nucleotides, the CDR3 is TGTGCCAGCAGGCCCGACACTGAAGCTTTCTTT. Translating gives CASRPDTEAFF.